This T cell receptor beta chain was sequenced for a study of shared clonotypes between healthy human individuals. Study-wide results and caveats: Sequencing depth was predicted to influence how clonotypes are shared among donors.

Concerning this clone itself: The target antigen is unknown.

The assay ran at deep level. Data came from immunoSEQ multiplex PCR; TCRdb stores just in-frame clones and leaves some out. In the table there are some 2 million clones, 95% of which are singletons. CDR3 length equals 15 residues. V lost 3 bases and J lost 4; bases outside the gene matches: 5. Per the germline V gene, CDR1 is GTSNPN and CDR2 is SVGIG (reference sequence). The TCR comes from a man aged 18 to 30 in good health. The sample was naive CD4+ T cells sorted from blood. Subset defined: CD45RA+ positively selected. The gene calls are TRBV30 and TRBJ2-3; 12 bases map to TRBD2. The CDR3 here is CAWRRLAGGADTQYF. The CDR3 DNA follows: TGTGCCTGGAGGCGGCTAGCGGGGGGGGCAGATACGCAGTATTTT. The whole variable domain, remainder taken from reference TRBV30 and TRBJ2-3, is SQTIHQWPATLVQPVGSPLSLECTVEGTSNPNLYWYRQAAGRGLQLLFYSVGIGQISSEVPQNLSASRPQDRQFILSSKKLLLSDSGFYLCAWRRLAGGADTQYFGPGTRLTVL.